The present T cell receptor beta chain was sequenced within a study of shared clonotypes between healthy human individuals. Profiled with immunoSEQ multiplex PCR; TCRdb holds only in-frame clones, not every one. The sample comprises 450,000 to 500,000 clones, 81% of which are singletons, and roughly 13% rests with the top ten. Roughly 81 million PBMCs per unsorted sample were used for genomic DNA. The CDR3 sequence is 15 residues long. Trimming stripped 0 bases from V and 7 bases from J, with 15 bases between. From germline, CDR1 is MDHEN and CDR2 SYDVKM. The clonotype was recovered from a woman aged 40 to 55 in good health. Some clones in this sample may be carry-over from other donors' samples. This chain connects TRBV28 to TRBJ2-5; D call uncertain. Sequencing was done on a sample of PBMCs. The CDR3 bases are TGTGCCAGCAGTTTATGCCTCGCCTGCCCTGGGACCCAGTACTTC. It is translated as CASSLCLACPGTQYF.